The clone carrying this T cell receptor beta chain was seen a handful of times. Its antigen is not identified. Unique molecular identifiers tagged the TCR beta cDNA libraries. TCRdb called the PCR reads again in MiXCR, with one record for every CDR3 protein. The sample includes 380,000 or so distinct CDR3 sequences, around a third of them seen just once. This CDR3 is 15 amino acids long. V lost 3 bases and J 0 bases, leaving 9 bases between the germline ends. This record belongs to a study of post-analysis software for immune sequencing data. As for the study in general: Relapsing-remitting, secondary progressive and progressive-relapsing multiple sclerosis were all included among the disease courses.

Findings and caveats of the study: In patients, TRBV5-6, TRBV5-1 and TRBV20-1 belonged to four or five TRBV segments found more frequently than in controls. Diversity measured as normalized Chao1 was significantly lower in multiple sclerosis patients than in controls.

The V and J genes are TRBV12-3 or TRBV12-4 and TRBJ1-5; D remains unclear. The source material was blood. This receptor was taken from a girl aged 5-17 years with multiple sclerosis. The CDR3 spells CASSLQIYSNQPQHF. DNA of the CDR3: TGTGCCAGCAGTTTGCAGATTTATAGCAATCAGCCCCAGCATTTT.